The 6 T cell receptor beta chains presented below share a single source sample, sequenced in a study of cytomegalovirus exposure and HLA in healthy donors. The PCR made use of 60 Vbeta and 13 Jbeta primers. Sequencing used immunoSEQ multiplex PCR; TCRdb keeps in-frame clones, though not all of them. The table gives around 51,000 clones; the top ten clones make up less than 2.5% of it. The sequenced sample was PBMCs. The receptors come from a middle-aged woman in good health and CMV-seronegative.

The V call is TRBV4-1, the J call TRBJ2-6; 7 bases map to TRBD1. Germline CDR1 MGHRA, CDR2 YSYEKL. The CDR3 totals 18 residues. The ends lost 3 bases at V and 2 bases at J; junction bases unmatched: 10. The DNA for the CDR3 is TGCGCCAGCAGCCACGGTCGACAGGGTCTTGCTGGGGCCAACGTCCTGACTTTC. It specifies CASSHGRQGLAGANVLTF.

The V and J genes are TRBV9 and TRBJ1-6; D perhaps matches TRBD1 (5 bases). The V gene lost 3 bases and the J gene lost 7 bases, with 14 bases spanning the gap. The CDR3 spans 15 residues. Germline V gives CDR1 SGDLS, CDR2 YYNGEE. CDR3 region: CASSAPGLHNSPLHF. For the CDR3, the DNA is TGTGCCAGCAGCGCCCCGGGACTGCACAATTCACCCCTCCACTTT.

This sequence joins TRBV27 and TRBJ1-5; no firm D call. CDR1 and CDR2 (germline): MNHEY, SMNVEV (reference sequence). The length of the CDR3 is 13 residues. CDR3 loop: CASSGGFDQPQHF. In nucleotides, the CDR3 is TGTGCTTCCAGCGGAGGGTTTGACCAGCCCCAGCATTTT.

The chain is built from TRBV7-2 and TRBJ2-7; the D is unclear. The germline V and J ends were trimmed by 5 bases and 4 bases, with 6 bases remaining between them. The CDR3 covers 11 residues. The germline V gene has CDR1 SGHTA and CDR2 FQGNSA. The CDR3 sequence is CASSREYEQYF. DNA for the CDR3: TGTGCCAGCAGCCGAGAGTACGAGCAGTACTTC.

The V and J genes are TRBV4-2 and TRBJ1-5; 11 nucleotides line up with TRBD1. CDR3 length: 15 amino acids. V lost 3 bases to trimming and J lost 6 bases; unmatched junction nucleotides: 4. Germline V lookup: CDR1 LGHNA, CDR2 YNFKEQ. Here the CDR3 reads CASSQRTGGGQPQHF. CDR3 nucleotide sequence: TGTGCCAGCAGCCAGAGGACAGGGGGCGGTCAGCCCCAGCATTTT.

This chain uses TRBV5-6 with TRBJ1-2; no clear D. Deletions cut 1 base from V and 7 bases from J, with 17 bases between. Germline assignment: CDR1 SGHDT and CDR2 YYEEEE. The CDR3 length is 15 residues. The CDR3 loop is CASSLYGVRSGGYTF. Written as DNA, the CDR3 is TGTGCCAGCAGCTTGTACGGGGTCCGGTCCGGTGGCTACACCTTC.